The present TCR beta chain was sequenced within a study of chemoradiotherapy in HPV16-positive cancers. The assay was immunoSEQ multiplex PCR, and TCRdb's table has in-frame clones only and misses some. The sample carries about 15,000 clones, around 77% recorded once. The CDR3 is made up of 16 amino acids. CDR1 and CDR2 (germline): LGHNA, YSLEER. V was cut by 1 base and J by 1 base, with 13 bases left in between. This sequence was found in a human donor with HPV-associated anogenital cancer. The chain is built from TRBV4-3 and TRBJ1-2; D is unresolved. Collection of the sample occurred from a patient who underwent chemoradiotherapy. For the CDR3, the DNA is TGCGCCAGCAGCCAAGGGCACGGTAACCTTAACTATGGCTACACCTTC. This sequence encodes CASSQGHGNLNYGYTF.